The T cell receptor beta chain described here comes from a study of PD-1 blockade in classical Hodgkin lymphoma. Broader study findings: At baseline, newly diagnosed patients reportedly showed less TCR diversity than healthy donors.

Following autologous stem cell transplantation, relapse occurred in every patient, and exposure to brentuximab vedotin varied. With magnetic negative selection, CD4+ T cells were purified from PBMCs that had been thawed. Method: immunoSEQ multiplex PCR; TCRdb's copy keeps in-frame clones and lacks some. The sample carries around 17,000 clones, roughly 80% recorded once. V gave up 5 bases and J gave up 16 bases; unmatched junction bases: 11. CDR3 length: 15 amino acids. Germline V gene sequence: CDR1 MDHEN, CDR2 SYDVKM. With regard to this clone: Its matching antigen is unknown.

Sample: CD4+ T cells from blood, taken at baseline. The chain joins TRBV28 to TRBJ2-4; 16 positions match TRBD2. The clonotype comes from a human donor with classical Hodgkin lymphoma. DNA for the CDR3: TGTGCCAGCAGTAGATCCGGGACTAGCGGGAGGGATCATTACTTC. It encodes CASSRSGTSGRDHYF.